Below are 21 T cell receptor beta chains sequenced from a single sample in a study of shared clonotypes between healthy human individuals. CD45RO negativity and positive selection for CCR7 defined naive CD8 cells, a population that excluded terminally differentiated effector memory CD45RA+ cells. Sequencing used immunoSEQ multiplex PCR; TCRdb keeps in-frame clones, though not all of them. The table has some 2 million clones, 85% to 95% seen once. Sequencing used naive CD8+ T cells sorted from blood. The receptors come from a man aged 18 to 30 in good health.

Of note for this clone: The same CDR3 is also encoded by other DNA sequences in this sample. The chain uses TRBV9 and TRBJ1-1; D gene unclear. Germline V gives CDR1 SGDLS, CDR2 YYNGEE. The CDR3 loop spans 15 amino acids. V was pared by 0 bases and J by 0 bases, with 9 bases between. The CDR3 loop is CASSVGDTLNTEAFF. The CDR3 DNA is TGTGCCAGCAGCGTAGGAGATACGCTGAACACTGAAGCTTTCTTT. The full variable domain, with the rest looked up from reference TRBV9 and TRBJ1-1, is DSGVTQTPKHLITATGQRVTLRCSPRSGDLSVYWYQQSLDQGLQFLIQYYNGEERAKGNILERFSAQQFPDLHSELNLSSLELGDSALYFCASSVGDTLNTEAFFGQGTRLTVV.

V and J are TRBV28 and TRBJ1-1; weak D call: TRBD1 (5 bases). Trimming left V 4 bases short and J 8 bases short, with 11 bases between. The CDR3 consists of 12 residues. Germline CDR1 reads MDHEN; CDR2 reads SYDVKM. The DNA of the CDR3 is TGTGCCAGCAGTTCGGGGACGGCCGAAGCTTTCTTT. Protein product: CASSSGTAEAFF.

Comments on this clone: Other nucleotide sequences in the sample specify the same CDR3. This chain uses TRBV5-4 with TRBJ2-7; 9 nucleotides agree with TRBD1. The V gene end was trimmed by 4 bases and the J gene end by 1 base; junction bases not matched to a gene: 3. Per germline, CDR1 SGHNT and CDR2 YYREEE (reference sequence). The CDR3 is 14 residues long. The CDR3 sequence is CASSPGTGSYEQYF. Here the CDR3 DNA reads TGTGCCAGCAGCCCCGGGACAGGGTCCTACGAGCAGTACTTC.

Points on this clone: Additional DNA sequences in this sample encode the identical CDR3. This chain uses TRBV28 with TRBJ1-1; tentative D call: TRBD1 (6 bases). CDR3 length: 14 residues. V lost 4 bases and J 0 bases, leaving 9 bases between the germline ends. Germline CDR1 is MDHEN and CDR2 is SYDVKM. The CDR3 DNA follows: TGTGCCAGCAGTTGGGGACAAATGAACACTGAAGCTTTCTTT. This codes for CASSWGQMNTEAFF. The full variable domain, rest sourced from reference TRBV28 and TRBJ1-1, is DVKVTQSSRYLVKRTGEKVFLECVQDMDHENMFWYRQDPGLGLRLIYFSYDVKMKEKGDIPEGYSVSREKKERFSLILESASTNQTSMYLCASSWGQMNTEAFFGQGTRLTVV.

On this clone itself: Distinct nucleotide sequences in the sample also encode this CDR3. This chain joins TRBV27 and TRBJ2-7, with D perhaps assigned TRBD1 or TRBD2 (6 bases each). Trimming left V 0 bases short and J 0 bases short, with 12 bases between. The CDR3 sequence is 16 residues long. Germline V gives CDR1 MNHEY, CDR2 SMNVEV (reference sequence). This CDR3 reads CASSLSRGTLSYEQYF. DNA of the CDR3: TGTGCCAGCAGTTTATCGAGGGGGACTCTCTCCTACGAGCAGTACTTC.

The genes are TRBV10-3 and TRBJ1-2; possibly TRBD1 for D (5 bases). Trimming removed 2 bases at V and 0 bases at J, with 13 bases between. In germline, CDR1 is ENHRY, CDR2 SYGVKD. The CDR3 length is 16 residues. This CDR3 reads CAISEPWTRTNYGYTF. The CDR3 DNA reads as TGTGCCATCAGTGAGCCTTGGACACGAACTAACTATGGCTACACCTTC.

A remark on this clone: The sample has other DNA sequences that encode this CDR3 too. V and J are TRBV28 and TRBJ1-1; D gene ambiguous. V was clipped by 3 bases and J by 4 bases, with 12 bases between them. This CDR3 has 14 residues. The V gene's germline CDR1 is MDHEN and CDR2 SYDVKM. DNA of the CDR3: TGTGCCAGCAGTTTGCTTCTGGGAGGCACTGAAGCTTTCTTT. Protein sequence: CASSLLLGGTEAFF. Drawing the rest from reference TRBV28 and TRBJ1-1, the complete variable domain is DVKVTQSSRYLVKRTGEKVFLECVQDMDHENMFWYRQDPGLGLRLIYFSYDVKMKEKGDIPEGYSVSREKKERFSLILESASTNQTSMYLCASSLLLGGTEAFFGQGTRLTVV.

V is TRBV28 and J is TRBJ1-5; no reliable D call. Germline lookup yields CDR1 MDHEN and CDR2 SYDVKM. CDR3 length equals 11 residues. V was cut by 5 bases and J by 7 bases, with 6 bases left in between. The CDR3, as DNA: TGTGCCAGCAGTGACGAGCAGCCCCAGCATTTT. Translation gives CASSDEQPQHF.

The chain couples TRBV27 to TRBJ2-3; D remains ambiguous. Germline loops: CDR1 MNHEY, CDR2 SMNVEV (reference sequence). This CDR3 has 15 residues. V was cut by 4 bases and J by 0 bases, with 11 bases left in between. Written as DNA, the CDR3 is TGTGCCAGCAGTTCCGGACGGATTAGCACAGATACGCAGTATTTT. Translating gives CASSSGRISTDTQYF.

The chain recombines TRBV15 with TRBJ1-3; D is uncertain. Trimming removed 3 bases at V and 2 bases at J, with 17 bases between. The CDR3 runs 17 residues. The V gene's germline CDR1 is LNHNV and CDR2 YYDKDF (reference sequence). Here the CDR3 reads CATSSSPVQVAGNTIYF. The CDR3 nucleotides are TGTGCCACCAGCAGTTCCCCCGTCCAGGTCGCTGGAAACACCATATATTTT.

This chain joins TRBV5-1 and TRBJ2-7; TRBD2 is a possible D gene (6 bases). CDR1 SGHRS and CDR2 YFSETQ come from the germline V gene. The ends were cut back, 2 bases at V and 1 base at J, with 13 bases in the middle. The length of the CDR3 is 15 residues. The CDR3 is CASSFLRDSSYEQYF. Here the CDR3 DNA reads TGCGCCAGCAGCTTCCTCCGGGACTCTTCCTACGAGCAGTACTTC.

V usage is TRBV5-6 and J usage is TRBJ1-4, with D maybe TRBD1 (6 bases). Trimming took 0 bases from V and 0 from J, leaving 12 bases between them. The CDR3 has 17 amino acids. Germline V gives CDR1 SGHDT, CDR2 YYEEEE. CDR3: CASSLEGGYATNEKLFF. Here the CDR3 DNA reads TGTGCCAGCAGCTTGGAAGGGGGGTATGCAACTAATGAAAAACTGTTTTTT.

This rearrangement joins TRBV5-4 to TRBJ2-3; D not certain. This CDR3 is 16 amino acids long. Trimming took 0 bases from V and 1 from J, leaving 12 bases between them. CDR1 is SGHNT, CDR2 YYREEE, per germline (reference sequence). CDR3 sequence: CASSLGGIPRTDTQYF. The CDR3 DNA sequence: TGTGCCAGCAGCTTGGGTGGGATACCCCGCACAGATACGCAGTATTTT.

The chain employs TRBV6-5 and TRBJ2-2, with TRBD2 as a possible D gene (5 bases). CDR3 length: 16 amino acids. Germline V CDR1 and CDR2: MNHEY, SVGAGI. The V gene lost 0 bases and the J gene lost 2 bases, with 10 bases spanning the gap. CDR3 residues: CASSYSASSNTGELFF. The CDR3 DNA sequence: TGTGCCAGCAGTTACTCTGCTAGCTCCAACACCGGGGAGCTGTTTTTT.

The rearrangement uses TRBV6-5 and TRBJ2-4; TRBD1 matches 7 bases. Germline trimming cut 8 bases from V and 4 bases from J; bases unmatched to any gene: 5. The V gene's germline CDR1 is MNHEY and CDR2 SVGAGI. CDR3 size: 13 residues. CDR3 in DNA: TGTGCCAGCTCGGACAGGACTAAAAACATTCAGTACTTC. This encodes CASSDRTKNIQYF.

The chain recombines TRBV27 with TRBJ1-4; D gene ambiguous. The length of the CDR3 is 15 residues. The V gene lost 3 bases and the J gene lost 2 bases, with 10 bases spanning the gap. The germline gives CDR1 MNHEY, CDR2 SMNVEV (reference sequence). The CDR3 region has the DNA TGTGCCAGCAGTTTTGACGGCGGCACTAATGAAAAACTGTTTTTT. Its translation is CASSFDGGTNEKLFF.

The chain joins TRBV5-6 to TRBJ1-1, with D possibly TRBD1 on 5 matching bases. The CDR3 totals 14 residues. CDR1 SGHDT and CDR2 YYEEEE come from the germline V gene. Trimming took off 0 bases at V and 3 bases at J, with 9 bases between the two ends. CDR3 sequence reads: CASSLVRADTEAFF. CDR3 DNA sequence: TGTGCCAGCAGCTTGGTCAGGGCGGACACTGAAGCTTTCTTT.

In DNA form, the CDR3 reads TGTGCCAGCAGCTTAGAGCCTAGCGGGACATTCTACGAGCAGTACTTC. Its protein is CASSLEPSGTFYEQYF. The rearrangement joins TRBV7-2 to TRBJ2-7; 9 positions agree with TRBD2. CDR3 length: 16 amino acids. J gave up 3 bases and V 1 base, and 7 bases lay outside the gene matches. Germline V lookup: CDR1 SGHTA, CDR2 FQGNSA. The full variable domain, with the rest looked up from reference TRBV7-2 and TRBJ2-7, is GAGVSQSPSNKVTEKGKDVELRCDPISGHTALYWYRQSLGQGLEFLIYFQGNSAPDKSGLPSDRFSAERTGGSVSTLTIQRTQQEDSAVYLCASSLEPSGTFYEQYFGPGTRLTVT.

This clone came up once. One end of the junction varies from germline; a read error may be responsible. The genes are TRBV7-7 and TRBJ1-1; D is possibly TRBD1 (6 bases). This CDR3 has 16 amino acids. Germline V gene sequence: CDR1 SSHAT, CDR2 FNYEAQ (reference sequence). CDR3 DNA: TGTGCTAGCAGCTTCTACGGACAGTGGCTGAACACTGAAGCTTTCTTT. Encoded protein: CASSFYGQWLNTEAFF.

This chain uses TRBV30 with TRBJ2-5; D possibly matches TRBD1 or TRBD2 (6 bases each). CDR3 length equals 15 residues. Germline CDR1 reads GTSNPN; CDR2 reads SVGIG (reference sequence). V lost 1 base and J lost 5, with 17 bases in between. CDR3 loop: CAWSGGAGELETQYF. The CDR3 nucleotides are TGTGCCTGGAGTGGGGGGGCTGGGGAATTGGAGACCCAGTACTTC. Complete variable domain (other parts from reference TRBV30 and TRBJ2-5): SQTIHQWPATLVQPVGSPLSLECTVEGTSNPNLYWYRQAAGRGLQLLFYSVGIGQISSEVPQNLSASRPQDRQFILSSKKLLLSDSGFYLCAWSGGAGELETQYFGPGTRLLVL.

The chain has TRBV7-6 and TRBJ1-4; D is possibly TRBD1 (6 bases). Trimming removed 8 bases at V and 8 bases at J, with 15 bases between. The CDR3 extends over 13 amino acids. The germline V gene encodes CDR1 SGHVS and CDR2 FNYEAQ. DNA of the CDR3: TGTGCCAGCTCCGGGACATCGGGCGAAAAACTGTTTTTT. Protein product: CASSGTSGEKLFF.